These 6 T cell receptor beta chains came from one sample sequenced in a study of radiotherapy plus CTLA-4 blockade in lung cancer (dated by TCRdb to between 2017 and 2018). Library generation was performed with the immunoSEQ multiplex PCR assay. The table comes from immuneACCESS by way of TCRdb, which keeps in-frame sequences with V and J called. Part of the clones is missing from these tables; in studies checked, under half for an unresolved V gene and the rest for unknown reasons. The sample has tens of thousands of clones on record, over 70% of them singletons. 8.9% of the sample rests with the top ten. Sequencing was performed on peripheral blood, taken from a patient treated with radiotherapy plus ipilimumab. These receptor sequences come from a human donor with non-small cell lung cancer who had stable disease on radiotherapy plus ipilimumab.

The chain employs TRBV10-3 and TRBJ1-2; D not certain. CDR3 length: 15 residues. Germline assignment: CDR1 ENHRY and CDR2 SYGVKD. V was cut by 0 bases and J by 2 bases, with 10 bases left in between. CDR3 sequence: CAISESRRENYGYTF. The DNA of the CDR3 is TGTGCCATCAGTGAGTCGAGGCGGGAAAACTATGGCTACACCTTC.

This clone was detected a few times. In DNA form, the CDR3 reads TGTGCCAGCAGGTATCTGCGGGGGAGACGCACAGATACGCAGTATTTT. Encoded protein: CASRYLRGRRTDTQYF. The V and J genes are TRBV11-2 and TRBJ2-3; 7 bases align to TRBD2. The germline V gene encodes CDR1 SGHAT and CDR2 FQNNGV. The trim removed 6 bases at V and 1 base at J, leaving 10 bases unmatched. The CDR3 length is 16 residues.

This clone was seen a handful of times. This sequence joins TRBV7-2 and TRBJ1-6; 8 bases align to TRBD1. Trimming cost V 4 bases and J 10 bases; bases outside gene matches: 9. Germline loops: CDR1 SGHTA, CDR2 FQGNSA. The CDR3 contains 15 residues. CDR3 in amino acids: CASSSKTGGVSPLHF. The CDR3 DNA reads TGTGCCAGCAGCTCAAAAACAGGGGGGGTATCACCCCTCCACTTT.

The rearrangement joins TRBV10-3 to TRBJ1-2; 7 nucleotides match TRBD1. V lost 9 bases to trimming and J lost 3 bases; unmatched junction nucleotides: 7. Germline values: CDR1 ENHRY, CDR2 SYGVKD. The CDR3 contains 13 residues. CDR3 sequence: CAMSRGLDYGYTF. As DNA, the CDR3 is TGTGCCATGTCAAGGGGGCTCGACTATGGCTACACCTTC.

V and J are TRBV29-1 and TRBJ1-2; a possible D gene is TRBD1 (5 bases). In germline, CDR1 is SQVTM, CDR2 ANQGSEA. The CDR3 extends over 13 amino acids. V was pared by 7 bases and J by 8 bases, with 20 bases between. The CDR3 DNA reads as TGCAGCGCGCGGGGGGAGAGCTTAGAGGGCTACACCTTC. Amino acid sequence: CSARGESLEGYTF.

The J gene is TRBJ2-5, the V gene TRBV19; either TRBD1 or TRBD2 may supply D (6 bases each). The CDR3 covers 15 residues. The germline V and J ends were trimmed by 10 bases and 5 bases, with 23 bases remaining between them. Germline lookup yields CDR1 LNHDA and CDR2 SQIVND (reference sequence). The CDR3 DNA is TGTGCCACTGGATTCCTAGGGGGGCCCGCGGAGACCCAGTACTTC. Its protein product is CATGFLGGPAETQYF.